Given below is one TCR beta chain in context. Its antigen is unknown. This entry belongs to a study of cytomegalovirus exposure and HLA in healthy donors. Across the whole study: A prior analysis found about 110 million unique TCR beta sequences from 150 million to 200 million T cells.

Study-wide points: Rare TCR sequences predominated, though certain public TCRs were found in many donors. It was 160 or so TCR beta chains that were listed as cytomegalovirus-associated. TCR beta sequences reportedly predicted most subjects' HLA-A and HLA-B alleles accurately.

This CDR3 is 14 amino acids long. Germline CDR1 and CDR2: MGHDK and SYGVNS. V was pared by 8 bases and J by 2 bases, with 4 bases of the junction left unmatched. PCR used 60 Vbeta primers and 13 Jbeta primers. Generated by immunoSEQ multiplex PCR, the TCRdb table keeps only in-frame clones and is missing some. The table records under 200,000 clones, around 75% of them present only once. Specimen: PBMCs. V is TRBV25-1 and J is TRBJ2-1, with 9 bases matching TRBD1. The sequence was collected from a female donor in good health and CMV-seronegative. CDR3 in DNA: TGTGCCAGCGACGGGACAGGGACCTACAATGAGCAGTTCTTC. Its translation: CASDGTGTYNEQFF.